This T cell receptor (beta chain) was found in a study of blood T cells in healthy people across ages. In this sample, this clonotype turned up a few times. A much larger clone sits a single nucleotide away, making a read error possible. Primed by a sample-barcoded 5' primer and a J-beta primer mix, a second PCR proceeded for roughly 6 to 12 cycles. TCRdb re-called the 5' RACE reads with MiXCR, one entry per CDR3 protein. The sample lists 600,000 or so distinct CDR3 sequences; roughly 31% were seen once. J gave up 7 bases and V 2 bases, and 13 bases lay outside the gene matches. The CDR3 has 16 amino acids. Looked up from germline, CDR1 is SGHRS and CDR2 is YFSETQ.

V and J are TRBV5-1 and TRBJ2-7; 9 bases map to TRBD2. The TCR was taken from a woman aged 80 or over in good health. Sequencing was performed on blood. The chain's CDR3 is CASSFYIAGVYNEQYF. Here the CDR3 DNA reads TGCGCCAGCAGCTTCTATATAGCGGGGGTTTACAATGAGCAGTACTTC.